Below, 11 T cell receptor beta chains from the same sample are listed, as sequenced in a study of STAT5B mutations in CD4+ large granular lymphocyte leukemia. The repertoire was sequenced with immunoSEQ multiplex PCR; TCRdb's copy has only in-frame clones and lacks some. The sample consists of 25,000 to 35,000 clones, less than 90% of them appearing once. Material: CD4+ T cells from blood buffy coats. These receptors were taken from a human donor in good health.

The CDR3 is CASSSNQGRFSGNTIYF. The CDR3 nucleotides are TGTGCCAGCAGCTCGAATCAAGGACGGTTCTCTGGAAACACCATATATTTT. The gene calls are TRBV9 and TRBJ1-3; D ambiguous. The CDR3 consists of 17 residues. Trimming left V 4 bases short and J 0 bases short, with 17 bases between. Germline V CDR1 and CDR2: SGDLS, YYNGEE.

V is TRBV28 and J is TRBJ2-7; 10 bases fit TRBD1. The germline V gene has CDR1 MDHEN and CDR2 SYDVKM. The CDR3 contains 15 residues. J gave up 6 bases and V 6 bases, and 11 bases lay outside the gene matches. The CDR3 DNA reads TGTGCCAGCAGACCTGCCCCGGGACAGGGGACCGAGCAGTACTTC. Its translation: CASRPAPGQGTEQYF.

About this clone: One end of the junction does not line up with germline, which may come from a read error. J is TRBJ2-2 and V is TRBV5-4; 9 bases map to TRBD2. Germline CDR1 and CDR2: SGHNT and YYREEE (reference sequence). The CDR3 runs 13 residues. This CDR3 reads CASPSGNSGELFF. The CDR3, as DNA: TGTGCCAGTCCTAGCGGGAACTCCGGGGAGCTGTTTTTT.

This clone was observed once. CDR3 DNA: TGTGCCAGCAGCTTAATAGGAGGCACAGATACGCAGTATTTT. Translation: CASSLIGGTDTQYF. The chain couples TRBV7-3 to TRBJ2-3; D gene unclear. With 1 base removed from V and 1 base from J, the gap between germline ends came to 6 bases. This CDR3 region has 14 residues. Germline V gene lookup returns CDR1 SGHTA and CDR2 FQGTGA.

The gene calls are TRBV20-1 and TRBJ2-1; D is undetermined. From germline, CDR1 is DFQATT and CDR2 SNEGSKA (reference sequence). The CDR3 runs to 11 residues. Trimming left V 3 bases short and J 5 bases short, with 5 bases between. The CDR3 DNA follows: TGCAGTGCTAGGGGTGACAATGAGCAGTTCTTC. It is translated as CSARGDNEQFF.

The V gene is TRBV23-1, the J gene TRBJ2-3; D call uncertain. TRBV23-1 is reported as an ORF; its role is uncertain. The CDR3 spans 14 residues. Trimming left V 2 bases short and J 4 bases short, with 10 bases between. CDR3 bases: TGCGCCAGCAGTCAAAAGGCTAGTTCAGATACGCAGTATTTT. It yields the protein CASSQKASSDTQYF.

This clone was seen just once. V usage is TRBV5-6 and J usage is TRBJ2-1; 10 bases are a match to TRBD1. The CDR3 covers 15 residues. CDR1 SGHDT and CDR2 YYEEEE come from the germline V gene. The trim removed 3 bases at V and 7 bases at J, leaving 7 bases unmatched. This CDR3 reads CASSWMRQGANEQFF. CDR3 DNA: TGTGCCAGCAGCTGGATGAGACAGGGGGCGAATGAGCAGTTCTTC.

The genes are TRBV15 and TRBJ2-1; D may be TRBD1 (6 bases). The length of the CDR3 is 13 residues. V was shortened by 5 bases and J by 6 bases, with 11 bases between the two germline ends. Germline V gene lookup returns CDR1 LNHNV and CDR2 YYDKDF (reference sequence). CDR3 in DNA: TGTGCCACCAGCGAGGGGGAAACCAATGAGCAGTTCTTC. This codes for CATSEGETNEQFF.

The chain links TRBV18 to TRBJ2-3; 7 bases match TRBD2. Germline CDR1 and CDR2: KGHSH and LQKENI. CDR3 length: 14 residues. J was trimmed by 3 bases and V by 2 bases; bases with no gene match: 2. CDR3 loop: CASSPEAGTDTQYF. The CDR3 coding sequence is TGTGCCAGCTCACCAGAAGCGGGAACAGATACGCAGTATTTT.

The rearrangement joins TRBV7-8 to TRBJ1-2; 8 bases line up with TRBD1. This CDR3 contains 15 residues. Unmatched junction bases numbered 7, after V lost 4 bases and J lost 3 bases. The V gene's germline CDR1 is SGHVS and CDR2 FQNEAQ. The CDR3: CASSSPGTGHYGYTF. The CDR3 DNA sequence: TGTGCCAGCAGCTCCCCCGGGACAGGACACTATGGCTACACCTTC.

CDR3 residues: CASSIPGDTGELFF. In DNA form, the CDR3 reads TGTGCCAGTAGTATTCCGGGTGATACCGGGGAGCTGTTTTTT. This rearrangement joins TRBV19 to TRBJ2-2; D ambiguous. Trimming removed 3 bases from V and 5 bases from J, with 10 bases in between. Looked up from germline, CDR1 is LNHDA and CDR2 is SQIVND (reference sequence). This CDR3 has 14 amino acids.